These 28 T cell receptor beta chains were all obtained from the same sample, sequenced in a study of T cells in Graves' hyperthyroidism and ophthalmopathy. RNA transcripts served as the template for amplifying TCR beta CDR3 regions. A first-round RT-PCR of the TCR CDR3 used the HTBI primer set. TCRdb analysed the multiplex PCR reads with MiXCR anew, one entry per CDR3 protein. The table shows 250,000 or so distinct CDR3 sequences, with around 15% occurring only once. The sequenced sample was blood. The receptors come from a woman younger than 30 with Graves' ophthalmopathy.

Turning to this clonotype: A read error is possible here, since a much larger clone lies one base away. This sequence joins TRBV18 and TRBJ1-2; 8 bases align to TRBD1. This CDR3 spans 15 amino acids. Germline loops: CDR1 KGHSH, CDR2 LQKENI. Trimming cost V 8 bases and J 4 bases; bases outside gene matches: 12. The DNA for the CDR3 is TGTGCCAGCCCACTTACAGGGGGAACGGGCTATGGCTACACCTTC. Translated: CASPLTGGTGYGYTF.

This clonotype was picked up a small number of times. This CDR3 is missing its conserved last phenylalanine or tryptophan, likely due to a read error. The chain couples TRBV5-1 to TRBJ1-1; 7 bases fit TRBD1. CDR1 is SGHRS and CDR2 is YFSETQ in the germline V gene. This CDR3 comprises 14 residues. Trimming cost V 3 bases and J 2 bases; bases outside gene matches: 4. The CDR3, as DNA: TGCGCCAGCAGCTCACAGGGGATAAACACTGAAGCTTTCCTT. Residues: CASSSQGINTEAFL.

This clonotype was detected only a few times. The CDR3 is CAAGLADYEQYF. In DNA form, the CDR3 reads TGTGCCGCCGGACTAGCCGACTACGAGCAGTACTTC. The chain carries TRBV6-2 or TRBV6-3 and TRBJ2-7, with TRBD2 matching over 8 bases. After removal of 11 bases from V and 3 bases from J, the junction contained 6 bases not matched to a gene. The germline CDR1 and CDR2 sequences are MNHEY and SVGEGT. CDR3 length: 12 amino acids.

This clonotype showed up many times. The CDR3 region is CASSLAPGNYNEQFF. The CDR3 DNA sequence: TGTGCCAGCAGTTTGGCCCCCGGGAACTACAATGAGCAGTTCTTC. This chain links TRBV28 with TRBJ2-1, with D perhaps TRBD2 (5 bases). Deletions cut 3 bases from V and 3 bases from J, with 12 bases between. The CDR3 totals 15 residues. Germline V lookup: CDR1 MDHEN, CDR2 SYDVKM. The full variable domain, its missing parts supplied by reference TRBV28 and TRBJ2-1, is DVKVTQSSRYLVKRTGEKVFLECVQDMDHENMFWYRQDPGLGLRLIYFSYDVKMKEKGDIPEGYSVSREKKERFSLILESASTNQTSMYLCASSLAPGNYNEQFFGPGTRLTVL.

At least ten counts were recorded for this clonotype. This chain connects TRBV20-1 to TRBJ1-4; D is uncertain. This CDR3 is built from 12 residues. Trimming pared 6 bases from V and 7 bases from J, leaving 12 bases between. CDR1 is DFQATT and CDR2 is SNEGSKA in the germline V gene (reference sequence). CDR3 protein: CSATGSREKLFF. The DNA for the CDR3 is TGCAGTGCAACGGGTTCTCGTGAAAAACTGTTTTTT.

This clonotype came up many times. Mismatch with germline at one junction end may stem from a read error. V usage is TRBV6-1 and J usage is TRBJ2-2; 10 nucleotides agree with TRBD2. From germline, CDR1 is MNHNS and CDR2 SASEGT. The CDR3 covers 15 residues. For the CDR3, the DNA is TGTGCCAGCAGGCCGGGACTAGCGAATACCGGGGAGCTGTTTTTT. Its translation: CASRPGLANTGELFF.

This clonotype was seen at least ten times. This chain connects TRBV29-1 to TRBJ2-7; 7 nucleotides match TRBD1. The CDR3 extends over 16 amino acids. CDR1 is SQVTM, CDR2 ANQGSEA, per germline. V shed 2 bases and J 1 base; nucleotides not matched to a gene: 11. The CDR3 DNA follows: TGCAGCGTTGAACGCGTTCGGACAGGCCCGTCCTACGAGCAGTACTTC. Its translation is CSVERVRTGPSYEQYF.

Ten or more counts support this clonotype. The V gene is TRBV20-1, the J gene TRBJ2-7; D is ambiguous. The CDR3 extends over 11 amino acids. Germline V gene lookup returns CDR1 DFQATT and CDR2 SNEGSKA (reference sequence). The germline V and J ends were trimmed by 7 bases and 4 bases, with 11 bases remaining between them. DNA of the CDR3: TGCAGTGTACCGAGTAGGTACGAGCAGTACTTC. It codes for CSVPSRYEQYF.

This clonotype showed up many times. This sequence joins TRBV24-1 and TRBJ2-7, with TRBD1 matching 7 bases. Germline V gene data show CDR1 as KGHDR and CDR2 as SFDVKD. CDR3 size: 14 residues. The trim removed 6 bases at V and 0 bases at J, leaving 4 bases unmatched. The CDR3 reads CATSTTGISYEQYF. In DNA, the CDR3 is TGTGCCACCAGTACGACAGGGATCTCCTACGAGCAGTACTTC.

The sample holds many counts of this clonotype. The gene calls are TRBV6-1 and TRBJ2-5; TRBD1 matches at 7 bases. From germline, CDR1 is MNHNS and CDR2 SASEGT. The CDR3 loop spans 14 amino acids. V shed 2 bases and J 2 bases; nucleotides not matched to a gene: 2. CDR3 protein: CASSESGQQETQYF. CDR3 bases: TGTGCCAGCAGTGAATCGGGACAGCAAGAGACCCAGTACTTC.

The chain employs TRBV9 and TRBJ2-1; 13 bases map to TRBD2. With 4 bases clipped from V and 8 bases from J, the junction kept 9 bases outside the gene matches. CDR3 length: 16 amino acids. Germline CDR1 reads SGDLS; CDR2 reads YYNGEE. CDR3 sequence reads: CASSRTSGGSGDEQFF. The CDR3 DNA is TGTGCCAGCAGCCGGACTAGCGGGGGCTCCGGGGATGAGCAGTTCTTC.

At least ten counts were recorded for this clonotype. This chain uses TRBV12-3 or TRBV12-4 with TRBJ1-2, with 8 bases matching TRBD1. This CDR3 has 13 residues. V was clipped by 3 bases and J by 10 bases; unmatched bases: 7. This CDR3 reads CASSFGQGFTYTF. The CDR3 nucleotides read TGTGCCAGCAGTTTCGGACAGGGCTTCACCTACACCTTC.

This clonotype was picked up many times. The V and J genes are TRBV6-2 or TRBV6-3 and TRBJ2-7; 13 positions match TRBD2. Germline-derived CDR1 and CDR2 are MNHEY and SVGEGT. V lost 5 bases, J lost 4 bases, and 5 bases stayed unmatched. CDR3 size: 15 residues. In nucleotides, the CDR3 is TGTGCCAGCAGTCAATGGACTAGCGGGAGTTACGAGCAGTACTTC. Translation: CASSQWTSGSYEQYF.

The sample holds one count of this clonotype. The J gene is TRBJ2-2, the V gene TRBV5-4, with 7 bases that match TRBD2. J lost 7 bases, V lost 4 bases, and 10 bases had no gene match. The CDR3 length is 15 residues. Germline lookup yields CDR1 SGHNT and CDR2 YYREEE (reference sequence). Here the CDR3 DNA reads TGTGCCAGCAGCCCCGCGGGGAGGGCCGGCGGGGAGCTGTTTTTT. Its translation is CASSPAGRAGGELFF.

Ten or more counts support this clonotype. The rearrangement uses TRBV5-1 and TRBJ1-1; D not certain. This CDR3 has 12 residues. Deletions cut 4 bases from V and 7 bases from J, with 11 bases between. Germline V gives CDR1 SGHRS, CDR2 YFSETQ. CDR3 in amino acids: CASSVSGIEAFF. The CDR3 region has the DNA TGCGCCAGCAGCGTTTCAGGCATTGAAGCTTTCTTT.

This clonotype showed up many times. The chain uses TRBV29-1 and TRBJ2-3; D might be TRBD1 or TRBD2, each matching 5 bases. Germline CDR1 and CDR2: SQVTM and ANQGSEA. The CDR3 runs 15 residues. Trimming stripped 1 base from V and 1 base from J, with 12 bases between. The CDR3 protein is CSVEVRARGTDTQYF. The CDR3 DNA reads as TGCAGCGTTGAAGTGCGGGCCAGGGGCACAGATACGCAGTATTTT.

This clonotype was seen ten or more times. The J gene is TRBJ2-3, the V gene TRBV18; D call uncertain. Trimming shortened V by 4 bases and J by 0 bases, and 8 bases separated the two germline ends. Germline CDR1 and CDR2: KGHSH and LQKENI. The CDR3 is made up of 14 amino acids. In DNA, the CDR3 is TGTGCCAGCTCACTCCACATGAGCACAGATACGCAGTATTTT. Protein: CASSLHMSTDTQYF.

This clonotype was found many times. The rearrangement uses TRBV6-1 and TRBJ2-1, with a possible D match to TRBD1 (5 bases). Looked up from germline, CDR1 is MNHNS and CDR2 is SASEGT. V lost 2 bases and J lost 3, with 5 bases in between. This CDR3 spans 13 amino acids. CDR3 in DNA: TGTGCCAGCAGTGAACAGGGCTACAATGAGCAGTTCTTC. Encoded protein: CASSEQGYNEQFF.

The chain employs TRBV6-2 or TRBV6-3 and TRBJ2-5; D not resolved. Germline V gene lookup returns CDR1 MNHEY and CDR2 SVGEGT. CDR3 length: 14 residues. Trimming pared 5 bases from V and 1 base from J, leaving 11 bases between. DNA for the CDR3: TGTGCCAGCAGTGCCTACGGACCCCAAGAGACCCAGTACTTC. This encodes CASSAYGPQETQYF.

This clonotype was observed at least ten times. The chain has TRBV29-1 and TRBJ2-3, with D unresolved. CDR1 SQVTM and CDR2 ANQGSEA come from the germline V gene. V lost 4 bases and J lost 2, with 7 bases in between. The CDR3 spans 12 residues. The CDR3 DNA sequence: TGCAGCGTTGTCCCACACACAGATACGCAGTATTTT. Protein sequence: CSVVPHTDTQYF.

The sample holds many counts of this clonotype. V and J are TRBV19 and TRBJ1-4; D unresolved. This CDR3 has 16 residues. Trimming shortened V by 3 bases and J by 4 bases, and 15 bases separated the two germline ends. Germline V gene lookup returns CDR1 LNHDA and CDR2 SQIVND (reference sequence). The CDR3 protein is CASSMVVGRSNEKLFF. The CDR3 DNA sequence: TGTGCCAGTAGTATGGTGGTCGGAAGGAGTAATGAAAAACTGTTTTTT. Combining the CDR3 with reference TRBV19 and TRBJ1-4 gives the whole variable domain DGGITQSPKYLFRKEGQNVTLSCEQNLNHDAMYWYRQDPGQGLRLIYYSQIVNDFQKGDIAEGYSVSREKKESFPLTVTSAQKNPTAFYLCASSMVVGRSNEKLFFGSGTQLSVL.

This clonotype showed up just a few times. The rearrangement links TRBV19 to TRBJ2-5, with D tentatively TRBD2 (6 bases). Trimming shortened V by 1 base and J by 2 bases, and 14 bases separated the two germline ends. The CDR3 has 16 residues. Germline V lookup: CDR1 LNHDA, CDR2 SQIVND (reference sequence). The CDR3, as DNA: TGTGCCAGTAGTATAGGTCCCCGTCGGGAGCAAGAGACCCAGTACTTC. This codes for CASSIGPRREQETQYF. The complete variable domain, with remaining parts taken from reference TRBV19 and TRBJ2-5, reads DGGITQSPKYLFRKEGQNVTLSCEQNLNHDAMYWYRQDPGQGLRLIYYSQIVNDFQKGDIAEGYSVSREKKESFPLTVTSAQKNPTAFYLCASSIGPRREQETQYFGPGTRLLVL.

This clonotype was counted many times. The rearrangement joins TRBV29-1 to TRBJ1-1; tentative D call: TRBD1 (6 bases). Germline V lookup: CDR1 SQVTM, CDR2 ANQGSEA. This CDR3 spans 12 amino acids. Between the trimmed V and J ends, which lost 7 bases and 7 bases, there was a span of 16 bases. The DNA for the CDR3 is TGCAGCGGATTGGAGGGGGTCAGTGAAGCTTTCTTT. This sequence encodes CSGLEGVSEAFF.

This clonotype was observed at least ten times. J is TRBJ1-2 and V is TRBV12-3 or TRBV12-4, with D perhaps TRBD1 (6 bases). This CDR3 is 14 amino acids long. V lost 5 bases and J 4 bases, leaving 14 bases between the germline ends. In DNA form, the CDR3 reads TGTGCCAGCAGTCCACAGGGTAAAAGCTATGGCTACACCTTC. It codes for CASSPQGKSYGYTF.

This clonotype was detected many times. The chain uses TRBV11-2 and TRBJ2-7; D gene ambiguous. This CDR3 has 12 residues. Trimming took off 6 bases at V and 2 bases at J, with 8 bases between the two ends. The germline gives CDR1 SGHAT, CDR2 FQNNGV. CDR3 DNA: TGTGCCAGCAGGGACGGCACCTACGAGCAGTACTTC. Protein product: CASRDGTYEQYF.

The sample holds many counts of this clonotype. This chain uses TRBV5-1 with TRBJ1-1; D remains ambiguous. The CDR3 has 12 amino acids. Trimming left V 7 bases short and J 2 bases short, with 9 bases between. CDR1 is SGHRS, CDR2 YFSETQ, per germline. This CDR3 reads CASSNSNTEAFF. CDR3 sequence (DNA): TGCGCCAGCTCGAACAGCAACACTGAAGCTTTCTTT. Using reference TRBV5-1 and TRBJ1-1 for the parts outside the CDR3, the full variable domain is KAGVTQTPRYLIKTRGQQVTLSCSPISGHRSVSWYQQTPGQGLQFLFEYFSETQRNKGNFPGRFSGRQFSNSRSEMNVSTLELGDSALYLCASSNSNTEAFFGQGTRLTVV.

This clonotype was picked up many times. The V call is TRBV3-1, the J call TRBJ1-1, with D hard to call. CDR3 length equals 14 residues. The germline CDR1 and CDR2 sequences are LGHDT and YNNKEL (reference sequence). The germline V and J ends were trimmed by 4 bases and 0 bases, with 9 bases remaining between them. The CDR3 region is CASSPAVVNTEAFF. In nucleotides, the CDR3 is TGTGCCAGCAGCCCCGCGGTAGTGAACACTGAAGCTTTCTTT.

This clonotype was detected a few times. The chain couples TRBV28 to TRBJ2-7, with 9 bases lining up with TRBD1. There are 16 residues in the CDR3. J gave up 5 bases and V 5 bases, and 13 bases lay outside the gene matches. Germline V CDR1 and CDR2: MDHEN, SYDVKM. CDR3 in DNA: TGTGCCAGCAGTACAATTCCCGGGACAGGGCGCCACGAGCAGTACTTC. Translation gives CASSTIPGTGRHEQYF.